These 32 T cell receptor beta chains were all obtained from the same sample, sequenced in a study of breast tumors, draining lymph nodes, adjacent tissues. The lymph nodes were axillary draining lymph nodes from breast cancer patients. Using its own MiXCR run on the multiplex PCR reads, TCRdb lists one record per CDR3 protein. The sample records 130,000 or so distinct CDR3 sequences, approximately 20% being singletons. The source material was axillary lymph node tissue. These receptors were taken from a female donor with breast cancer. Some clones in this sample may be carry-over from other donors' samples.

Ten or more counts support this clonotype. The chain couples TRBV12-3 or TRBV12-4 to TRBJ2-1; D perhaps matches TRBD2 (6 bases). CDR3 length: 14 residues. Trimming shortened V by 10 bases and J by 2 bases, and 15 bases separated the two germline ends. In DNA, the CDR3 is TGTGCCACCACCGGGACTGGTACCTACAATGAGCAGTTCTTC. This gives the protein CATTGTGTYNEQFF.

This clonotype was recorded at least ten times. CDR3 sequence reads: CASSYKRGDPYEQYF. The DNA of the CDR3 is TGTGCCAGCAGTTACAAAAGGGGCGATCCCTACGAGCAGTACTTC. The V and J genes are TRBV6-5 and TRBJ2-7; possible D gene TRBD1, 5 bases. Trimming removed 2 bases from V and 2 bases from J, with 13 bases in between. Per the germline V gene, CDR1 is MNHEY and CDR2 is SVGAGI. The length of the CDR3 is 15 residues.

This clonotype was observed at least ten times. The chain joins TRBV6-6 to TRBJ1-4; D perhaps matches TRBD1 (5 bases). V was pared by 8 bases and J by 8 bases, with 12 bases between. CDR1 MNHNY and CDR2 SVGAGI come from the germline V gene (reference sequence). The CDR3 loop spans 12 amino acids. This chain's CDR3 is CASLGEDEKLFF. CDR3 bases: TGTGCCAGCTTGGGGGAAGACGAAAAACTGTTTTTT.

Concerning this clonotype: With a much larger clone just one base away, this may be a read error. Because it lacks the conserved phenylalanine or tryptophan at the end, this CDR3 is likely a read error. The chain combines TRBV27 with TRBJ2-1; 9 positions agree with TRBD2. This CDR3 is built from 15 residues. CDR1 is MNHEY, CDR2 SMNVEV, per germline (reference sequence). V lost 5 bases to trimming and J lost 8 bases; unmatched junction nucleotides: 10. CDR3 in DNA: TGTGCCAGCAGTCCCCGACTAGCGGTTTGGGATGAGCAGTTCCTC. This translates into CASSPRLAVWDEQFL.

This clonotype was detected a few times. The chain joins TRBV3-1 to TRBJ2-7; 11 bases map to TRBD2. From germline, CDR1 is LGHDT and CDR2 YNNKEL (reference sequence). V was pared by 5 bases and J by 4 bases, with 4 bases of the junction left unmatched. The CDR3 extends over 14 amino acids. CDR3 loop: CASSKTSGDYEQYF. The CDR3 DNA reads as TGTGCCAGCAGCAAGACTAGCGGGGATTACGAGCAGTACTTC.

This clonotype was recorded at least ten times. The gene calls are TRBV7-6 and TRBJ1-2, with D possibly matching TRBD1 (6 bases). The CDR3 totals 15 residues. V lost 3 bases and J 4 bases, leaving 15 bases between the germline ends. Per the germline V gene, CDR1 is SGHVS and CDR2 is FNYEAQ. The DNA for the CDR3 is TGTGCCAGCAGCTTCCTTGGGGGCGCCTCCTATGGCTACACCTTC. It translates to CASSFLGGASYGYTF.

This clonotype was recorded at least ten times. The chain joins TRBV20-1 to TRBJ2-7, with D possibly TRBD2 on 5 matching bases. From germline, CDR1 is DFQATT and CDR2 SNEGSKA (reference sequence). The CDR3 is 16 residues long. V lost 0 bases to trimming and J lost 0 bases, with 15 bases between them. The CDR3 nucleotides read TGCAGTGCTAGAGATCCCCGGAGGTCCCTCTCCTACGAGCAGTACTTC. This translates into CSARDPRRSLSYEQYF.

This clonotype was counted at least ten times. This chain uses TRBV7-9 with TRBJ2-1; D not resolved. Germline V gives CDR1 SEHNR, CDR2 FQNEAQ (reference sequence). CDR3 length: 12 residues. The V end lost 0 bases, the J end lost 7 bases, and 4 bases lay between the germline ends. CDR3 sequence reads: CASSLAWNEQFF. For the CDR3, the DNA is TGTGCCAGCAGCTTAGCGTGGAATGAGCAGTTCTTC. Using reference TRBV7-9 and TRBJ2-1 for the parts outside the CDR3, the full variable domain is DTGVSQNPRHKITKRGQNVTFRCDPISEHNRLYWYRQTLGQGPEFLTYFQNEAQLEKSRLLSDRFSAERPKGSFSTLEIQRTEQGDSAMYLCASSLAWNEQFFGPGTRLTVL.

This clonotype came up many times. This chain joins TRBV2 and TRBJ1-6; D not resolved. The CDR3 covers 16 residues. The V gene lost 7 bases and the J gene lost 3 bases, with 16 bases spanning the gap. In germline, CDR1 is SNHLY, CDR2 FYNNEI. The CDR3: CASKMSERIYNSPLHF. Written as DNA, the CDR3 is TGTGCCAGCAAGATGTCGGAGCGGATCTATAATTCACCCCTCCACTTT.

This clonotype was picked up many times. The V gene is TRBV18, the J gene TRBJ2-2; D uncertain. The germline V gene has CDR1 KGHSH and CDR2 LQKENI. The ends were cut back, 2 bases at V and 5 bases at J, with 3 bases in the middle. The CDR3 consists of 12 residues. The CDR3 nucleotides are TGTGCCAGCTCACCAGTAACCGGGGAGCTGTTTTTT. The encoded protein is CASSPVTGELFF.

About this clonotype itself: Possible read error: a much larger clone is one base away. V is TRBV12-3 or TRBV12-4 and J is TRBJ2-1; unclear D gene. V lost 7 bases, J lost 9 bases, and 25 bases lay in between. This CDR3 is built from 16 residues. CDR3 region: CASILAIRRRASEQFF. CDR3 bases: TGTGCCAGCATCCTCGCGATCCGGAGACGAGCCAGTGAGCAGTTCTTC.

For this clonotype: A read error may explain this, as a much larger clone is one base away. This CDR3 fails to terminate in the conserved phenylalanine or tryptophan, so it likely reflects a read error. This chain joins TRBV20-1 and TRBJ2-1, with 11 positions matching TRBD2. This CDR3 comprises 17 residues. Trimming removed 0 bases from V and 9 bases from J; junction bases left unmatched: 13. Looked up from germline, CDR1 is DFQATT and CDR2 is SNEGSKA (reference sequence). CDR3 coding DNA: TGCAGTGCTAGAGATTCTGTAGCGGGAGGGCCCGGGGGTGAGCAGTTCCTC. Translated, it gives CSARDSVAGGPGGEQFL.

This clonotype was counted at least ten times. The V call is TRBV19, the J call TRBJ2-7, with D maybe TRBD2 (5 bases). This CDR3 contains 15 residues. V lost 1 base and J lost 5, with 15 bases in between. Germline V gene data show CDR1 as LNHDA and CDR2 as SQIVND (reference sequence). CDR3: CASSIVPAGINEQYF. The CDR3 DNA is TGTGCCAGTAGTATAGTTCCTGCCGGGATCAACGAGCAGTACTTC.

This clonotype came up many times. This CDR3 is CASSQVGLFGELFF. In DNA form, the CDR3 reads TGCGCCAGCAGCCAAGTGGGACTATTCGGGGAGCTGTTTTTT. The chain links TRBV4-1 to TRBJ2-2; 7 nucleotides align to TRBD2. V gave up 1 base and J gave up 7 bases; unmatched junction bases: 3. The CDR3 sequence is 14 residues long. Germline CDR1 and CDR2: MGHRA and YSYEKL.

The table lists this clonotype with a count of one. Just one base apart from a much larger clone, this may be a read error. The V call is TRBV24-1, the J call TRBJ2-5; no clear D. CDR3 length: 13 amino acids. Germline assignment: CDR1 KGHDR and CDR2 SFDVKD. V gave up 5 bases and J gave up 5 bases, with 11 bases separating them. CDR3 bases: TGTGCCACCAGTGGTTTATTCGCGGAGACCCAGTACTTC. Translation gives CATSGLFAETQYF.

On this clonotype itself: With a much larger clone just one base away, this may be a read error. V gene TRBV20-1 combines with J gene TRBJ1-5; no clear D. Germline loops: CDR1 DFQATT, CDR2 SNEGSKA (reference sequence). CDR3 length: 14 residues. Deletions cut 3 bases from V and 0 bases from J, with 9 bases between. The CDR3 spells CSASDANSNQPQHF. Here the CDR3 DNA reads TGCAGTGCTAGTGACGCCAATAGCAATCAGCCCCAGCATTTT.

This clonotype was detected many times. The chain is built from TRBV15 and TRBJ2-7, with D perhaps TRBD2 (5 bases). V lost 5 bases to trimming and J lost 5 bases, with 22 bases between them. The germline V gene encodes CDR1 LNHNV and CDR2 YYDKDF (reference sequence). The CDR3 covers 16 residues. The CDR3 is CATSPHLGRSIHEQYF. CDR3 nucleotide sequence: TGTGCCACCAGCCCACACTTGGGGAGAAGTATACACGAGCAGTACTTC.

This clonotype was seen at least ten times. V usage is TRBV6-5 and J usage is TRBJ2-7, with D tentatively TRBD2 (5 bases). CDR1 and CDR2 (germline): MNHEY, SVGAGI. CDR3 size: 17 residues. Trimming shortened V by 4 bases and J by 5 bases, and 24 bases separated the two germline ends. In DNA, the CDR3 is TGTGCCAGCAGTTTCGGATCAAGCGGCACCTTGAGGAACGAGCAGTACTTC. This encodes CASSFGSSGTLRNEQYF.

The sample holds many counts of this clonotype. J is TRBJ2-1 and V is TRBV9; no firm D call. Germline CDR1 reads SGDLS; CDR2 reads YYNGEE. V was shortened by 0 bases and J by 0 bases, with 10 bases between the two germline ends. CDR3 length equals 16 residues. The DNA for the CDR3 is TGTGCCAGCAGCGTAGCGGGCAAGAGCTCCTACAATGAGCAGTTCTTC. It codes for CASSVAGKSSYNEQFF. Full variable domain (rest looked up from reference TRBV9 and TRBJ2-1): DSGVTQTPKHLITATGQRVTLRCSPRSGDLSVYWYQQSLDQGLQFLIQYYNGEERAKGNILERFSAQQFPDLHSELNLSSLELGDSALYFCASSVAGKSSYNEQFFGPGTRLTVL.

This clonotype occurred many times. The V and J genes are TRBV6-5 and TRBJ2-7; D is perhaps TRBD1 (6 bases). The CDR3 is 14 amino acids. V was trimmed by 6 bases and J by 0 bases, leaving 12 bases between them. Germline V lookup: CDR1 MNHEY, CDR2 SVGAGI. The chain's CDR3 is CASRARDTSYEQYF. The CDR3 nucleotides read TGTGCCAGCAGGGCCCGGGACACCTCCTACGAGCAGTACTTC.

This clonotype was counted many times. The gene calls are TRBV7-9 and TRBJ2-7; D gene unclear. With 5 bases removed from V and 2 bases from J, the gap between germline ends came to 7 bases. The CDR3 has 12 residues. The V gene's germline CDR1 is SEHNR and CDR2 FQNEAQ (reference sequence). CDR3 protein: CASSLAPYEQYF. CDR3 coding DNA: TGTGCCAGCAGCCTTGCCCCCTACGAGCAGTACTTC.

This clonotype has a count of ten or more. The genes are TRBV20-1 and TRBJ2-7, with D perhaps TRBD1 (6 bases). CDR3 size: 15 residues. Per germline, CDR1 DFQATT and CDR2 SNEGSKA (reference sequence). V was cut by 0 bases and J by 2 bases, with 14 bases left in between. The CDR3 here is CSARDLSAGAYEQYF. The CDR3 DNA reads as TGCAGTGCTAGAGATCTGTCGGCAGGGGCCTACGAGCAGTACTTC.

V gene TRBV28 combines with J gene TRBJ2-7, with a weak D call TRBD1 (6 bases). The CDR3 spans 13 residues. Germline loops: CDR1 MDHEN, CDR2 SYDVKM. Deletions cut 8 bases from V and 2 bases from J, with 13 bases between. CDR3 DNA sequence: TGTGCCAGCCTGGGGGCGGAGGCCTACGAGCAGTACTTC. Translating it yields CASLGAEAYEQYF.

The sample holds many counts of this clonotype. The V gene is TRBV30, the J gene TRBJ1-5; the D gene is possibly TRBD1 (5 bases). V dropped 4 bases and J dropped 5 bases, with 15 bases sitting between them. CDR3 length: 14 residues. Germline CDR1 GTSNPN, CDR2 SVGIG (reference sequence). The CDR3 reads CAWNEGRTDQPQHF. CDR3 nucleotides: TGTGCCTGGAATGAGGGGCGAACGGATCAGCCCCAGCATTTT.

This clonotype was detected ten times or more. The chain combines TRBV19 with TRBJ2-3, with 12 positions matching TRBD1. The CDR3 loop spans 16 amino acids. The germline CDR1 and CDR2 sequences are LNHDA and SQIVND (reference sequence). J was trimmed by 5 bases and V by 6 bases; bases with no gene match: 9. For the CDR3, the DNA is TGTGCCAGTAGGCAGGGAGGGACAGGGGGCCGAGATACGCAGTATTTT. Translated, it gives CASRQGGTGGRDTQYF.

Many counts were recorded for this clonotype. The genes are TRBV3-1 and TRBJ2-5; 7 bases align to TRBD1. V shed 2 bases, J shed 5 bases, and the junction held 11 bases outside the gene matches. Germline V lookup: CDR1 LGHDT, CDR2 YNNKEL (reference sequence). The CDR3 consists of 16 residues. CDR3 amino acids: CASSQWGRGLGETQYF. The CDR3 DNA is TGTGCCAGCAGCCAATGGGGTAGGGGGCTGGGTGAGACCCAGTACTTC.

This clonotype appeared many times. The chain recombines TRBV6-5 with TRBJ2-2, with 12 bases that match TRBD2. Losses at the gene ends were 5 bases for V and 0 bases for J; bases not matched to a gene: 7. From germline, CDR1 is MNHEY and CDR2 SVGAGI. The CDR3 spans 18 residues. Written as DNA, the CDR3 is TGTGCCAGCAGTGCAGGACTAGCGGGGTTCGCGAACACCGGGGAGCTGTTTTTT. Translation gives CASSAGLAGFANTGELFF.

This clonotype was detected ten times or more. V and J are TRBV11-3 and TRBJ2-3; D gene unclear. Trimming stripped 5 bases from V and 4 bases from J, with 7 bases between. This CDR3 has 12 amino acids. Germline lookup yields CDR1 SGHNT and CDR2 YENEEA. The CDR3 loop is CASSPRADTQYF. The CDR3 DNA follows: TGTGCCAGCAGCCCTAGGGCAGATACGCAGTATTTT.

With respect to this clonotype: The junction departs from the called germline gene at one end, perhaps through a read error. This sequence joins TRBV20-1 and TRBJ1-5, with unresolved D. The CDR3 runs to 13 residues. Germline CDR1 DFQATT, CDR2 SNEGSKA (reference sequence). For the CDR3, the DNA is TGCAGTGCTATCCATAGCCGGCAACGGCCCCAGCATTTC. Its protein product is CSAIHSRQRPQHF.

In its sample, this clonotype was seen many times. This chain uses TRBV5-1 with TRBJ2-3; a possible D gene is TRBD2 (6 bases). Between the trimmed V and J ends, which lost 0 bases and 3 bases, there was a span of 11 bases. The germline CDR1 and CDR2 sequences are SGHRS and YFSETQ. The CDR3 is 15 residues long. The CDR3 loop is CASSLGLAATDTQYF. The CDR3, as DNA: TGCGCCAGCAGCTTGGGATTAGCGGCTACAGATACGCAGTATTTT.

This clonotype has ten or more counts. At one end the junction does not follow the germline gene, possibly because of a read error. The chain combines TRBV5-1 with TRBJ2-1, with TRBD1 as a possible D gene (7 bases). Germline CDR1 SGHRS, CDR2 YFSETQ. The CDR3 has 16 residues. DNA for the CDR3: TGCGCCAGCAGCTACGGAAGGCAGGGGGGCTACAGTGAGCAGTTCTTC. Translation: CASSYGRQGGYSEQFF.

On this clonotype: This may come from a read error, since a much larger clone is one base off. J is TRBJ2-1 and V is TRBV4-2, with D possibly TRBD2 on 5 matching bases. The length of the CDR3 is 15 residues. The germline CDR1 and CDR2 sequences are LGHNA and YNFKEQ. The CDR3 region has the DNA TGTGCCACCAGCCAAGATCCCCTAGAGGGTAATGAGCAGTTCTTC. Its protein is CATSQDPLEGNEQFF.